Listed here are 22 T cell receptor beta chains from one sample, sequenced in a study of CD4+ T cells in melanoma (dated 2022 in TCRdb). The library was produced with the immunoSEQ multiplex PCR assay. Sourced from immuneACCESS, this table was stored by TCRdb with only in-frame sequences that have V and J called. A share of the clones is absent; for the studies checked, an unresolved V gene accounts for under half, and the remainder has no known explanation. Counted in this sample were 15,000 to 20,000 clones; 70% to 80% of them appeared once. The ten largest clones represent 9.5% to 15% of the sample. The source material was cells from a culture (not recorded whether cultured in vitro). Every receptor here comes from a human donor with melanoma.

The chain employs TRBV9 and TRBJ2-1; D uncertain. The V and J ends lost 4 bases and 2 bases respectively, with 13 bases between them. Germline V gene data show CDR1 as SGDLS and CDR2 as YYNGEE. This CDR3 region has 15 residues. DNA of the CDR3: TGTGCCAGCAGCCCCAGGACCTCAACCTACAATGAGCAGTTCTTC. Protein sequence: CASSPRTSTYNEQFF.

This clone was picked up one time. CDR3 coding DNA: TGTGCCAGCAGCACACAGAGTTTGACGACCTACTACACCTTC. Amino acid sequence: CASSTQSLTTYYTF. The V and J genes are TRBV7-2 and TRBJ1-2; D not resolved. V was pared by 5 bases and J by 10 bases, with 20 bases between. The CDR3 has 14 amino acids. Germline CDR1 and CDR2: SGHTA and FQGNSA. The full variable domain, its missing parts supplied by reference TRBV7-2 and TRBJ1-2, is GAGVSQSPSNKVTEKGKDVELRCDPISGHTALYWYRQSLGQGLEFLIYFQGNSAPDKSGLPSDRFSAERTGGSVSTLTIQRTQQEDSAVYLCASSTQSLTTYYTFGSGTRLTVV.

V gene TRBV30 combines with J gene TRBJ2-3; D gene ambiguous. Germline V gene lookup returns CDR1 GTSNPN and CDR2 SVGIG (reference sequence). CDR3 length: 17 residues. V lost 7 bases, J lost 0 bases, and 23 bases lay in between. The CDR3 bases are TGTGCCTATTTTGGTCGCGGAATTCTATCTAGCACAGATACGCAGTATTTT. Translated, it gives CAYFGRGILSSTDTQYF.

The rearrangement uses TRBV20-1 and TRBJ1-1; tentatively, D is TRBD1 (5 bases). This CDR3 has 11 amino acids. CDR1 is DFQATT and CDR2 is SNEGSKA in the germline V gene (reference sequence). The V and J ends lost 6 bases and 8 bases respectively, with 13 bases between them. CDR3 residues: CSARYRREAFF. DNA for the CDR3: TGCAGTGCCCGATACAGGAGAGAAGCTTTCTTT.

The V call is TRBV5-4, the J call TRBJ1-6, with 9 nucleotides matching TRBD1. This CDR3 has 17 amino acids. V trimming: 1 base; J trimming: 11 bases; junction bases outside the gene matches: 13. The germline V gene has CDR1 SGHNT and CDR2 YYREEE (reference sequence). The CDR3 DNA reads as TGTGCCAGCAGCTTGAGTCCTACAGGGGGCACTTCGGCACCCCTCCACTTT. Protein: CASSLSPTGGTSAPLHF.

This chain connects TRBV5-5 to TRBJ2-1; 8 bases align to TRBD2. V trimming: 0 bases; J trimming: 8 bases; junction bases outside the gene matches: 7. In germline, CDR1 is SGHKS, CDR2 YYEKEE (reference sequence). The length of the CDR3 is 15 residues. The CDR3 reads CASSLARGGADEQFF. The DNA of the CDR3 is TGTGCCAGCAGCTTGGCCCGGGGGGGGGCGGATGAGCAGTTCTTC.

The chain uses TRBV5-1 and TRBJ1-1, with a tentative D call TRBD1 (6 bases). The germline V and J ends were trimmed by 6 bases and 1 base, with 16 bases remaining between them. Germline V gives CDR1 SGHRS, CDR2 YFSETQ. This CDR3 has 15 amino acids. CDR3 bases: TGCGCCAGCAATGTTCTTCCAGGGGCGAACACTGAAGCTTTCTTT. Its translation: CASNVLPGANTEAFF.

The rearrangement joins TRBV5-1 to TRBJ1-3; D is unclear. CDR1 SGHRS and CDR2 YFSETQ come from the germline V gene. The germline V and J ends were trimmed by 4 bases and 1 base, with 18 bases remaining between them. The CDR3 spans 17 residues. The CDR3 here is CASSIAPGPGSGNTIYF. As DNA, the CDR3 is TGCGCCAGCAGCATAGCGCCGGGCCCCGGTTCTGGAAACACCATATATTTT.

The V gene is TRBV11-2, the J gene TRBJ1-1; TRBD1 might be the D (6 bases). The V and J ends lost 2 bases and 4 bases respectively, with 8 bases between them. CDR3 length: 13 amino acids. Germline V gives CDR1 SGHAT, CDR2 FQNNGV. CDR3 region: CASSLRGSTEAFF. CDR3 coding DNA: TGTGCCAGCAGCTTAAGGGGGTCCACTGAAGCTTTCTTT.

The genes are TRBV14 and TRBJ2-6; D gene ambiguous. Per germline, CDR1 SGHDN and CDR2 FVKESK. The CDR3 is made up of 17 amino acids. V lost 5 bases and J lost 0, with 14 bases in between. CDR3 DNA sequence: TGTGCCAGCAGCAGATTGACATTCCCCTCTGGGGCCAACGTCCTGACTTTC. This sequence encodes CASSRLTFPSGANVLTF.

The chain is built from TRBV11-2 and TRBJ2-7, with 7 bases identical to TRBD1. This CDR3 has 14 residues. The junction had 8 bases not matched to a gene; V was cut back by 3 bases and J by 6 bases. Germline CDR1 SGHAT, CDR2 FQNNGV. CDR3 coding DNA: TGTGCCAGCAGCTTCTCCGGGACAGAGGCCGAGCAGTACTTC. This codes for CASSFSGTEAEQYF.

The V and J genes are TRBV7-2 and TRBJ2-1; D not resolved. The CDR3 has 12 amino acids. Germline lookup yields CDR1 SGHTA and CDR2 FQGNSA. V lost 5 bases and J lost 7, with 9 bases in between. The CDR3 is CASSPYKNEQFF. DNA for the CDR3: TGTGCCAGCAGCCCCTACAAGAATGAGCAGTTCTTC.

The chain recombines TRBV5-8 with TRBJ1-4; tentatively, D is TRBD1 (6 bases). Germline V CDR1 and CDR2: SGHTS, YDEGEE. The ends were cut back, 6 bases at V and 4 bases at J, with 10 bases in the middle. The CDR3 is 13 residues long. The CDR3 region has the DNA TGTGCCAGCACGGGGGGCCTTAATGAAAAACTGTTTTTT. Amino acids: CASTGGLNEKLFF.

CDR3 residues: CASRTSSGSSTGELFF. The CDR3, as DNA: TGTGCCAGCAGGACCTCTTCGGGGTCCTCCACCGGGGAGCTGTTTTTT. The chain couples TRBV21-1 to TRBJ2-2; the table calls TRBD2, which could not be checked here. TRBV21-1 is labeled a pseudogene. The CDR3 runs to 16 residues.

The V gene is TRBV6-5, the J gene TRBJ2-7; D perhaps matches TRBD2 (6 bases). CDR3 length equals 14 residues. V dropped 4 bases and J dropped 2 bases, with 12 bases sitting between them. CDR1 is MNHEY and CDR2 is SVGAGI in the germline V gene. In DNA form, the CDR3 reads TGTGCCAGCAGTTTCAGGCGGAGGGCCTACGAGCAGTACTTC. Residues: CASSFRRRAYEQYF.

V is TRBV9 and J is TRBJ1-1; D possibly corresponds to TRBD1 (6 bases). V was pared by 0 bases and J by 9 bases, with 12 bases between. This CDR3 region has 13 residues. Per the germline V gene, CDR1 is SGDLS and CDR2 is YYNGEE. CDR3 nucleotides: TGTGCCAGCAGCGTAGAGGGGGGTCACAAAGCTTTCTTT. It yields the protein CASSVEGGHKAFF.

The CDR3, as DNA: TGTGCCAGCAGTGACGACAGGGGGATGTGGCAGCCCCAGCATTTT. Translation gives CASSDDRGMWQPQHF. The chain employs TRBV2 and TRBJ1-5, with TRBD1 identical over 9 bases. Germline CDR1 SNHLY, CDR2 FYNNEI. The CDR3 is 15 residues long. J was trimmed by 7 bases and V by 3 bases; bases with no gene match: 7.

The V gene is TRBV5-4, the J gene TRBJ2-2; no clear D gene. The CDR3 extends over 11 amino acids. The ends were cut back, 5 bases at V and 5 bases at J, with 4 bases in the middle. The germline V gene encodes CDR1 SGHNT and CDR2 YYREEE (reference sequence). The CDR3 DNA is TGTGCCAGCAGTCAAACCGGGGAGCTGTTTTTT. It yields the protein CASSQTGELFF.

The gene calls are TRBV2 and TRBJ2-7, with 10 nucleotides matching TRBD2. The germline CDR1 and CDR2 sequences are SNHLY and FYNNEI. The CDR3 runs to 15 residues. Trimming took 6 bases from V and 5 from J; bases not matched to a gene: 10. CDR3 region: CASRVGTSVIHEQYF. DNA for the CDR3: TGTGCCAGCAGAGTTGGGACTAGCGTTATCCACGAGCAGTACTTC.

V is TRBV5-1 and J is TRBJ2-5; TRBD2 matches 8 bases. The trim removed 6 bases at V and 4 bases at J, leaving 8 bases unmatched. Germline assignment: CDR1 SGHRS and CDR2 YFSETQ. The CDR3 is made up of 14 amino acids. Here the CDR3 reads CASTDGGAGETQYF. CDR3 DNA sequence: TGCGCCAGCACCGACGGGGGGGCAGGAGAGACCCAGTACTTC. Full variable domain (outside the CDR3, taken from reference TRBV5-1 and TRBJ2-5): KAGVTQTPRYLIKTRGQQVTLSCSPISGHRSVSWYQQTPGQGLQFLFEYFSETQRNKGNFPGRFSGRQFSNSRSEMNVSTLELGDSALYLCASTDGGAGETQYFGPGTRLLVL.

Only a few counts were recorded for this clone. The rearrangement links TRBV5-1 to TRBJ2-2; 10 bases align to TRBD2. V shed 4 bases, J shed 2 bases, and the junction held 11 bases outside the gene matches. Germline loops: CDR1 SGHRS, CDR2 YFSETQ. The CDR3 has 18 residues. The CDR3 DNA is TGCGCCAGCAGCCCCGGCGCTAGCGGGGGCGATAACACCGGGGAGCTGTTTTTT. Translated: CASSPGASGGDNTGELFF.

The chain uses TRBV6-5 and TRBJ2-7; no clear D gene. The CDR3 is 12 residues long. The V gene lost 4 bases and the J gene lost 2 bases, with 6 bases spanning the gap. Germline V CDR1 and CDR2: MNHEY, SVGAGI. In nucleotides, the CDR3 is TGTGCCAGCAGTTCTGCCGCCTACGAGCAGTACTTC. Its protein is CASSSAAYEQYF.